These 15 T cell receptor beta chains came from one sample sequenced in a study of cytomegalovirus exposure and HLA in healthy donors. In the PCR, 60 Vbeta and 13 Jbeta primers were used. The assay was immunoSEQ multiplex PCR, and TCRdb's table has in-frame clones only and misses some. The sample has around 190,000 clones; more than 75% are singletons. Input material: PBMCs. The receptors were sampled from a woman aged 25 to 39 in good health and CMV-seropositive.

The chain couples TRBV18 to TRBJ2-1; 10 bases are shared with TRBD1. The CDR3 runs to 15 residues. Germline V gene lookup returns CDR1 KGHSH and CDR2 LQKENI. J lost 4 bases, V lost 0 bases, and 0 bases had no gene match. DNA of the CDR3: TGTGCCAGCTCACCACCGGACAGGGGGTACAATGAGCAGTTCTTC. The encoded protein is CASSPPDRGYNEQFF.

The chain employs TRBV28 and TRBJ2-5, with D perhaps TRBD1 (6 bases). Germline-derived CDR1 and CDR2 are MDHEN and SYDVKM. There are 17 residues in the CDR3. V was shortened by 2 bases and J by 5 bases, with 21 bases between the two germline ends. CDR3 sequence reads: CASSLARDRPFGETQYF. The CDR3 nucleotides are TGTGCCAGCAGTTTAGCAAGAGACAGGCCTTTCGGGGAGACCCAGTACTTC.

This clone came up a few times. The CDR3 reads CASSSTGGRTVSYEQYF. The DNA for the CDR3 is TGTGCCAGTAGTTCGACAGGGGGGCGAACCGTGTCCTACGAGCAGTACTTC. The chain employs TRBV19 and TRBJ2-7; 9 positions agree with TRBD1. Germline V CDR1 and CDR2: LNHDA, SQIVND (reference sequence). V dropped 5 bases and J dropped 1; count of bases not matched to a gene: 12. This CDR3 contains 17 residues.

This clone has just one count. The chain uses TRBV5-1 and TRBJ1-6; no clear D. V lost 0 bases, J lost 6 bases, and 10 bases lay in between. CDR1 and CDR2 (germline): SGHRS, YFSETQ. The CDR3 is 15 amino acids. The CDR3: CASSLGGVLNSPLHF. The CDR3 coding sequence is TGCGCCAGCAGCTTGGGGGGAGTTCTTAATTCACCCCTCCACTTT. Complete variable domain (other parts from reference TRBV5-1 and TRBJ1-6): KAGVTQTPRYLIKTRGQQVTLSCSPISGHRSVSWYQQTPGQGLQFLFEYFSETQRNKGNFPGRFSGRQFSNSRSEMNVSTLELGDSALYLCASSLGGVLNSPLHFGNGTRLTVT.

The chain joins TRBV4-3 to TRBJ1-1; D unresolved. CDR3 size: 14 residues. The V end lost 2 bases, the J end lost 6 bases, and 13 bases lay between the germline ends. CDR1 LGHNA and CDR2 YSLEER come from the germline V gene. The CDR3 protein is CASSQSQDLAEAFF. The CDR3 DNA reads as TGCGCCAGCAGCCAAAGCCAGGACTTAGCTGAAGCTTTCTTT.

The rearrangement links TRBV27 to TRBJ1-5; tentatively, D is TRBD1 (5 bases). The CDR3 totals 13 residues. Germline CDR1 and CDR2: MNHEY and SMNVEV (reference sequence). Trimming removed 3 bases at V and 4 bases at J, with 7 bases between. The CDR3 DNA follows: TGTGCCAGCAGTTTGACAGCTAATCAGCCCCAGCATTTT. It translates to CASSLTANQPQHF.

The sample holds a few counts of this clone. The CDR3, as DNA: TGTGCCAGCAGCTTGACTAGCGGGAGGGGACAGTTCTTC. As protein: CASSLTSGRGQFF. V is TRBV28 and J is TRBJ2-1, with 14 nucleotides matching TRBD2. The CDR3 is 13 residues long. The V segment lost 6 bases and the J segment 13 bases; nucleotides outside the gene matches: 5. Per the germline V gene, CDR1 is MDHEN and CDR2 is SYDVKM.

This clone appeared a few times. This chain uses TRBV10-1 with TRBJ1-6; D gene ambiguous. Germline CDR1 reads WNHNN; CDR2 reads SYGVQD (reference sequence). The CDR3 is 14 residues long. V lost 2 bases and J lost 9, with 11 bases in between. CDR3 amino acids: CASSEAKEGSPLHF. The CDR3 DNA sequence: TGCGCCAGCAGTGAGGCGAAAGAGGGTTCACCCCTCCACTTT.

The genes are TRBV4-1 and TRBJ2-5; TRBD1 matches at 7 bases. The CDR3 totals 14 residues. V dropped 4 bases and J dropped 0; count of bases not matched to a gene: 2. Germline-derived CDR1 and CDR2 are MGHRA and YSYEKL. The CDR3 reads CASSLGQDQETQYF. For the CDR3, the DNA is TGCGCCAGCAGCCTCGGACAGGACCAAGAGACCCAGTACTTC.

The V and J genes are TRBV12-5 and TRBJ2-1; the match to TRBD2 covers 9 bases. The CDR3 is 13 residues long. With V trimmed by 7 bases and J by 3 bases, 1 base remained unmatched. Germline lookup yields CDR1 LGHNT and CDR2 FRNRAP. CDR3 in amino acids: CASARGGYNEQFF. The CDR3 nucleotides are TGTGCTAGTGCGCGGGGGGGCTACAATGAGCAGTTCTTC.

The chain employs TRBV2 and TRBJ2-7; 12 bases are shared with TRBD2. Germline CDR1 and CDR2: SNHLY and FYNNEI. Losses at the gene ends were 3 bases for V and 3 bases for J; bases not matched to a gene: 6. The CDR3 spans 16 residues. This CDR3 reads CASSDPTSGGLYEQYF. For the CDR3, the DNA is TGTGCCAGCAGTGACCCGACTAGCGGGGGCCTCTACGAGCAGTACTTC.

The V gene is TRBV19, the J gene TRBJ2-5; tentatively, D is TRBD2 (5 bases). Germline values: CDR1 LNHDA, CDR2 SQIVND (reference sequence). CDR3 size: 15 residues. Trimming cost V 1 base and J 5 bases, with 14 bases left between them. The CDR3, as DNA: TGTGCCAGTAGTATAGGCGCGAGGGTGGGCGAGACCCAGTACTTC. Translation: CASSIGARVGETQYF. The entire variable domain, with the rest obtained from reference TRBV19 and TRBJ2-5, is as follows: DGGITQSPKYLFRKEGQNVTLSCEQNLNHDAMYWYRQDPGQGLRLIYYSQIVNDFQKGDIAEGYSVSREKKESFPLTVTSAQKNPTAFYLCASSIGARVGETQYFGPGTRLLVL.

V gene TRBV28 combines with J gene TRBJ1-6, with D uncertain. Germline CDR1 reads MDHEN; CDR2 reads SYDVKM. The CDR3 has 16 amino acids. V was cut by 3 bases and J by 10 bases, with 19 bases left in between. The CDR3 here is CASSFLSGEIFSPLHF. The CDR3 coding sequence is TGTGCCAGCAGTTTCCTTTCCGGGGAGATATTCTCACCCCTCCACTTT.

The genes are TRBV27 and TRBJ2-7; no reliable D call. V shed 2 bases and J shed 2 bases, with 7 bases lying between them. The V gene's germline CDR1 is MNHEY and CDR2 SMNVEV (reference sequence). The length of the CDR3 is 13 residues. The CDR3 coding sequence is TGTGCCAGCAGTTTAACCGAGGCCTACGAGCAGTACTTC. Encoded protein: CASSLTEAYEQYF.

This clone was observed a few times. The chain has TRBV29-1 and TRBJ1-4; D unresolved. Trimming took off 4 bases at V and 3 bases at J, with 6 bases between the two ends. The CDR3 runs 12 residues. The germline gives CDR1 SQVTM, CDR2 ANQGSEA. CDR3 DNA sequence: TGCAGCGTTGGCGGGGCTAATGAAAAACTGTTTTTT. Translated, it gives CSVGGANEKLFF.